This is a list of T cell receptor beta chains from one sample in a study of blood T cells in healthy people across ages. TCRdb reprocessed the 5' RACE reads with MiXCR, giving one entry per CDR3 protein. The profile covers hundreds of thousands of distinct CDR3 sequences, with 58% appearing a single time and 30% to 40% taken by the ten largest. The sample consisted of blood. The receptors were gathered from a man aged 60 to 69 in good health. Both conserved end residues are part of each CDR3. A D gene is named only where the DNA matches it firmly. The size field is filled for only some rows; it gives once, few, many or a size class.

size: .
J: TRBJ2-7
D: .
V: TRBV7-2
CDR3: CASSSDGGPYEQYF
DNA: TGTGCCAGCAGCTCGGACGGGGGGCCCTACGAGCAGTACTTC

size: .
J: TRBJ2-3
D: .
V: TRBV7-2
CDR3: CASSLTYLSTDTQYF
DNA: TGTGCCAGCAGCTTGACGTACCTTAGCACAGATACGCAGTATTTT

size: .
J: TRBJ2-7
D: TRBD2
V: TRBV3-1
CDR3: CASSQVGGGDYEQYF
DNA: TGTGCCAGCAGCCAAGTTGGCGGGGGAGATTACGAGCAGTACTTC

size: .
J: TRBJ2-7
D: TRBD1
V: TRBV20-1
CDR3: CSAIRTGMSYEQYF
DNA: TGCAGTGCTATAAGGACAGGGATGTCCTACGAGCAGTACTTC

size: .
J: TRBJ1-6
D: TRBD1
V: TRBV5-1
CDR3: CASSLEGRGSPLHF
DNA: TGCGCCAGCAGCTTGGAGGGCAGGGGGTCACCCCTCCACTTT

size: .
J: TRBJ2-7
D: .
V: TRBV18
CDR3: CASSAEYGYYEQYF
DNA: TGTGCCAGCTCCGCAGAGTACGGTTACTACGAGCAGTACTTC

size: .
J: TRBJ2-1
D: TRBD2
V: TRBV6-2/TRBV6-3
CDR3: CASSSVSGGPSSYNEQFF
DNA: TGTGCCAGCAGTTCGGTTAGCGGGGGTCCGAGCTCCTACAATGAGCAGTTCTTC

size: .
J: TRBJ2-5
D: TRBD1
V: TRBV13
CDR3: CASSLSGTVDKETQYF
DNA: TGTGCCAGCAGCCTGTCCGGGACAGTAGATAAAGAGACCCAGTACTTC

size: .
J: TRBJ1-6
D: .
V: TRBV25-1
CDR3: CARSRGGAPIVPLHF
DNA: TGTGCCAGATCCCGTGGGGGGGCCCCCATCGTGCCCCTCCACTTT

size: .
J: TRBJ2-5
D: TRBD1
V: TRBV20-1
CDR3: CSARDPGQGVETQYF
DNA: TGCAGTGCTAGAGATCCCGGACAGGGGGTGGAGACCCAGTACTTC

size: .
J: TRBJ1-4
D: .
V: TRBV2
CDR3: CASSENRPNEKLFF
DNA: TGTGCCAGCAGTGAAAACAGACCTAATGAAAAACTGTTTTTT

size: .
J: TRBJ2-5
D: .
V: TRBV5-1
CDR3: CASELGTGGETQYF
DNA: TGCGCCAGCGAACTCGGGACTGGGGGAGAGACCCAGTACTTC

size: .
J: TRBJ2-1
D: TRBD1
V: TRBV12-3/TRBV12-4
CDR3: CASSPGQGMNEQFF
DNA: TGTGCCAGCAGCCCGGGACAGGGGATGAATGAGCAGTTCTTC

size: .
J: TRBJ2-3
D: .
V: TRBV6-1
CDR3: CASSEGLGGIDTQYF
DNA: TGTGCCAGCAGTGAGGGACTTGGCGGCATAGATACGCAGTATTTT

size: .
J: TRBJ1-6
D: TRBD1
V: TRBV18
CDR3: CASSPGQGANSPLHF
DNA: TGTGCCAGCTCCCCGGGACAGGGGGCTAATTCACCCCTCCACTTT

size: .
J: TRBJ2-6
D: .
V: TRBV5-6
CDR3: CASSINVLWIPGANVLTF
DNA: TGTGCCAGCAGCATCAATGTGCTGTGGATACCTGGGGCCAACGTCCTGACTTTC

size: .
J: TRBJ2-3
D: TRBD2
V: TRBV6-5
CDR3: CANSYSSGDQSAQYF
DNA: TGTGCCAACAGTTACTCTAGCGGGGACCAATCGGCGCAGTATTTT

size: .
J: TRBJ1-5
D: .
V: TRBV3-1
CDR3: CASSQDSRQGQPQHF
DNA: TGTGCCAGCAGCCAGGACAGCCGCCAGGGTCAGCCCCAGCATTTT

size: .
J: TRBJ2-7
D: .
V: TRBV10-3
CDR3: CAISDIGYEQYF
DNA: TGTGCCATCAGTGATATAGGGTACGAGCAGTACTTC

size: .
J: TRBJ2-5
D: TRBD1
V: TRBV10-3
CDR3: CAISGTAQETQYF
DNA: TGTGCCATCAGCGGGACAGCCCAAGAGACCCAGTACTTC

size: .
J: TRBJ2-3
D: .
V: TRBV24-1
CDR3: CATRGVSDTQYF
DNA: TGTGCCACCAGGGGGGTTTCCGATACGCAGTATTTT

size: few
J: TRBJ1-5
D: .
V: TRBV10-3
CDR3: CAISVEQNQQPQHF
DNA: TGTGCCATCAGTGTAGAGCAAAACCAACAGCCCCAGCATTTT

size: .
J: TRBJ2-6
D: .
V: TRBV7-9
CDR3: CASSLNYGTGANVLTF
DNA: TGTGCCAGCAGCTTAAATTACGGAACTGGGGCCAACGTCCTGACTTTC

size: .
J: TRBJ2-4
D: TRBD2
V: TRBV4-1
CDR3: CASGAQIAGGLVGKNIQYF
DNA: TGCGCCAGCGGCGCCCAAATAGCGGGGGGGCTGGTGGGCAAAAACATTCAGTACTTC

size: few
J: TRBJ2-4
D: .
V: TRBV6-2/TRBV6-3
CDR3: CASSYDILLGQAKNIQYF
DNA: TGTGCCAGCAGTTACGATATTCTGCTCGGACAAGCCAAAAACATTCAGTACTTC

size: few
J: TRBJ2-1
D: .
V: TRBV21-1
CDR3: CASSKPTAGSGGYNEQFF
DNA: TGTGCCAGCAGCAAACCCACGGCCGGGTCAGGGGGCTACAATGAGCAGTTCTTC

size: few
J: TRBJ1-2
D: .
V: TRBV13
CDR3: CASSSGARYGYTF
DNA: TGTGCCAGCAGCTCCGGGGCCCGCTATGGCTACACCTTC

size: .
J: TRBJ2-7
D: .
V: TRBV7-9
CDR3: CASSPVVGESSCEQYF
DNA: TGTGCCAGCAGCCCCGTGGTAGGGGAGAGCTCCTGCGAGCAGTACTTC

size: .
J: TRBJ2-7
D: TRBD2
V: TRBV6-1
CDR3: CASSERLAGGSSYEQYF
DNA: TGTGCCAGCAGTGAGAGACTAGCGGGGGGCAGCTCCTACGAGCAGTACTTC

size: .
J: TRBJ2-1
D: .
V: TRBV7-2
CDR3: CASSARAGNEQFF
DNA: TGTGCCAGCAGCGCCCGGGCGGGCAATGAGCAGTTCTTC

size: .
J: TRBJ2-2
D: TRBD2
V: TRBV4-2
CDR3: CASSQDRLAGVVGELFF
DNA: TGTGCCAGCAGCCAAGATAGGCTAGCGGGGGTGGTCGGGGAGCTGTTTTTT

size: .
J: TRBJ2-5
D: .
V: TRBV7-9
CDR3: CASSGYETQYF
DNA: TGTGCCAGCAGCGGTTACGAGACCCAGTACTTC

size: .
J: TRBJ2-1
D: TRBD2
V: TRBV20-1
CDR3: CSATSWTSGDYNEQFF
DNA: TGCAGTGCTACCTCCTGGACTAGTGGCGACTACAATGAGCAGTTCTTC

size: few
J: TRBJ2-5
D: .
V: TRBV5-8
CDR3: CASSLNLGYQETQYF
DNA: TGTGCCAGCAGCCTAAACCTCGGTTACCAAGAGACCCAGTACTTC

size: once
J: TRBJ2-2
D: TRBD1
V: TRBV11-2
CDR3: CASSASLGQGDGTGELFF
DNA: TGTGCCAGCAGCGCATCCCTCGGACAGGGGGACGGCACCGGGGAGCTGTTTTTT

size: few
J: TRBJ2-5
D: TRBD1
V: TRBV20-1
CDR3: CSARPYRQGGRPLQETQYF
DNA: TGCAGTGCTCGCCCATATCGACAGGGCGGACGCCCCCTACAAGAGACCCAGTACTTC

size: .
J: TRBJ2-1
D: TRBD2
V: TRBV5-1
CDR3: CASNGGGPYNEQFF
DNA: TGCGCCAGCAACGGCGGGGGGCCCTACAATGAGCAGTTCTTC

size: .
J: TRBJ1-2
D: .
V: TRBV7-8
CDR3: CASSLELRRNYGYTF
DNA: TGTGCCAGCAGCTTAGAATTGCGCCGGAACTATGGCTACACCTTC

size: .
J: TRBJ2-1
D: .
V: TRBV5-5
CDR3: CASNDGGQTYNEQFF
DNA: TGTGCCAGCAACGACGGGGGGCAAACTTACAATGAGCAGTTCTTC

size: few
J: TRBJ2-1
D: TRBD1
V: TRBV19
CDR3: CASIQTGGSYNEQFF
DNA: TGTGCCAGTATCCAGACAGGGGGCTCCTACAATGAGCAGTTCTTC

size: .
J: TRBJ2-1
D: .
V: TRBV10-3
CDR3: CAIRDGTNNEQFF
DNA: TGTGCCATCAGGGACGGAACTAACAATGAGCAGTTCTTC

size: .
J: TRBJ2-1
D: .
V: TRBV18
CDR3: CAGSRRDGGYNEQFF
DNA: TGTGCCGGCTCACGCAGGGACGGTGGCTACAATGAGCAGTTCTTC

size: .
J: TRBJ2-1
D: .
V: TRBV7-2
CDR3: CASSLVTGNEQFF
DNA: TGTGCCAGCAGCTTAGTCACAGGGAATGAGCAGTTCTTC

size: .
J: TRBJ2-3
D: TRBD2
V: TRBV7-2
CDR3: CASSLRVGGGLTDTQYF
DNA: TGTGCCAGCAGCTTAAGGGTGGGCGGGGGGCTCACAGATACGCAGTATTTT

size: few
J: TRBJ2-5
D: TRBD1
V: TRBV12-3/TRBV12-4
CDR3: CASSSGTGGRETQYF
DNA: TGTGCCAGCAGCTCCGGGACAGGGGGCCGAGAGACCCAGTACTTC

size: few
J: TRBJ2-4
D: .
V: TRBV25-1
CDR3: CASSDPVAKNIQYF
DNA: TGTGCCAGCAGTGATCCAGTAGCCAAAAACATTCAGTACTTC

size: few
J: TRBJ2-1
D: .
V: TRBV6-4
CDR3: CASSELPGDNEQFF
DNA: TGTGCCAGCAGTGAACTCCCAGGGGACAATGAGCAGTTCTTC

size: few
J: TRBJ2-5
D: .
V: TRBV12-5
CDR3: CASGKGVWETQYF
DNA: TGTGCTAGTGGCAAAGGGGTCTGGGAGACCCAGTACTTC

size: once
J: TRBJ2-3
D: TRBD1
V: TRBV5-1
CDR3: CASSWGTGTDTQYF
DNA: TGCGCCAGCAGCTGGGGGACAGGGACAGATACGCAGTATTTT

size: once
J: TRBJ2-1
D: TRBD2
V: TRBV20-1
CDR3: CSAMGTRGKYNEQFF
DNA: TGCAGTGCTATGGGGACTAGGGGGAAATACAATGAGCAGTTCTTC

size: .
J: TRBJ2-3
D: TRBD2
V: TRBV11-2
CDR3: CASSRPGGHTDTQYF
DNA: TGTGCCAGCAGCCGGCCGGGAGGCCACACAGATACGCAGTATTTT

size: medium-sized
J: TRBJ1-2
D: .
V: TRBV29-1
CDR3: CSAVENYGYTF
DNA: TGCAGCGCGGTGGAAAACTATGGCTACACCTTC

size: once
J: TRBJ2-7
D: .
V: TRBV4-1
CDR3: CASSQEGGGRSYEQYF
DNA: TGCGCCAGCAGCCAAGAAGGCGGGGGCCGGTCCTACGAGCAGTACTTC

size: few
J: TRBJ2-4
D: TRBD1
V: TRBV2
CDR3: CASRQGDIQYF
DNA: TGTGCCAGCAGACAGGGGGACATTCAGTACTTC

size: .
J: TRBJ2-1
D: .
V: TRBV7-8
CDR3: CASSQDYSNEQFF
DNA: TGTGCCAGCAGCCAGGACTACTCCAATGAGCAGTTCTTC

size: .
J: TRBJ2-7
D: .
V: TRBV20-1
CDR3: CSARSLGPYEQYF
DNA: TGCAGTGCTAGATCGCTAGGCCCCTACGAGCAGTACTTC

size: .
J: TRBJ1-5
D: .
V: TRBV10-3
CDR3: CAISEGGMRQPQHF
DNA: TGTGCCATCAGTGAGGGGGGAATGCGGCAGCCCCAGCATTTT

size: few
J: TRBJ1-2
D: TRBD1
V: TRBV2
CDR3: CASKQGRFYGYTF
DNA: TGTGCCAGCAAACAGGGGAGGTTCTATGGCTACACCTTC

size: .
J: TRBJ2-3
D: .
V: TRBV20-1
CDR3: CSASRQSSTDTQYF
DNA: TGCAGTGCTAGTCGACAGTCTAGCACAGATACGCAGTATTTT